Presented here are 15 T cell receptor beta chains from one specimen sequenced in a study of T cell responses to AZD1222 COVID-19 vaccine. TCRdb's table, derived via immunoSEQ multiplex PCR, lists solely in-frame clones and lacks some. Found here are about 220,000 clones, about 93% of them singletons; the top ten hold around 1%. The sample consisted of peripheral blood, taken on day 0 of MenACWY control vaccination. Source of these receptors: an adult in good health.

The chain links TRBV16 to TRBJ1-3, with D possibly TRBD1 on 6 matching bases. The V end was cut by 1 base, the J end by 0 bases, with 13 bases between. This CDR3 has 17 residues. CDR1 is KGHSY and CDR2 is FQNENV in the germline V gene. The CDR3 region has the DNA TGTGCCAGCAGCCAATTGCTGGGGACAAGCTCTGGAAACACCATATATTTT. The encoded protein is CASSQLLGTSSGNTIYF. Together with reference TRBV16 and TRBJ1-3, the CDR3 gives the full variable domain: GEEVAQTPKHLVRGEGQKAKLYCAPIKGHSYVFWYQQVLKNEFKFLISFQNENVFDETGMPKERFSAKCLPNSPCSLEIQATKLEDSAVYFCASSQLLGTSSGNTIYFGEGSWLTVV.

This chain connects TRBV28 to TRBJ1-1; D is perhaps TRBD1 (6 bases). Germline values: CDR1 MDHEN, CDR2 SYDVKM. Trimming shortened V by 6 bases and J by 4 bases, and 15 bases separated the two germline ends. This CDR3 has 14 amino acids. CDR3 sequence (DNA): TGTGCCAGCAGCTCCCCGGACAGAACCACTGAAGCTTTCTTT. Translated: CASSSPDRTTEAFF. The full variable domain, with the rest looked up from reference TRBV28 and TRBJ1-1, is DVKVTQSSRYLVKRTGEKVFLECVQDMDHENMFWYRQDPGLGLRLIYFSYDVKMKEKGDIPEGYSVSREKKERFSLILESASTNQTSMYLCASSSPDRTTEAFFGQGTRLTVV.

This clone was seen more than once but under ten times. The CDR3 DNA is TGTGCCTGGAGTGCCCCCCTTCGCTCTGGAAACACCATATATTTT. It translates to CAWSAPLRSGNTIYF. V is TRBV30 and J is TRBJ1-3; D gene uncertain. The CDR3 extends over 15 amino acids. The germline V gene has CDR1 GTSNPN and CDR2 SVGIG (reference sequence). Trimming shortened V by 1 base and J by 0 bases, and 10 bases separated the two germline ends.

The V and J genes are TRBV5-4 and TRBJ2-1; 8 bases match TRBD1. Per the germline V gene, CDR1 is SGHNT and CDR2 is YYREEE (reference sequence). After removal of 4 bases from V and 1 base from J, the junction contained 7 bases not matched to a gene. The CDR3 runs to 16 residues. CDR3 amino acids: CASSHLRGLSYNEQFF. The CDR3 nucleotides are TGTGCCAGCAGCCATCTCAGGGGGCTATCCTACAATGAGCAGTTCTTC.

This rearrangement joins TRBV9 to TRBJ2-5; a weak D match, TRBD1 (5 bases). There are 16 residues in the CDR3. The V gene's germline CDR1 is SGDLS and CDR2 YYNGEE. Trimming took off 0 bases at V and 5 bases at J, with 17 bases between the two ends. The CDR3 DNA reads TGTGCCAGCAGCGTAGGCTCTGACAGTACTTCGGAGACCCAGTACTTC. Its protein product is CASSVGSDSTSETQYF.

CDR3 nucleotides: TGTGCCAGCAGTGAAGTCAGGGCTAGCACAGATACGCAGTATTTT. It encodes CASSEVRASTDTQYF. This chain joins TRBV6-1 and TRBJ2-3; D possibly corresponds to TRBD1 (5 bases). There are 15 residues in the CDR3. Deletions cut 1 base from V and 0 bases from J, with 8 bases between. Looked up from germline, CDR1 is MNHNS and CDR2 is SASEGT.

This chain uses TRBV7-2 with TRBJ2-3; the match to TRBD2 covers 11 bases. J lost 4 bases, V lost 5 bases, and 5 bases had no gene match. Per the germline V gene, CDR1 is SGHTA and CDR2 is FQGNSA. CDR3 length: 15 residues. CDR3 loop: CASSVTSGVSDTQYF. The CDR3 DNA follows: TGTGCCAGCAGCGTGACTAGCGGGGTCTCAGATACGCAGTATTTT.

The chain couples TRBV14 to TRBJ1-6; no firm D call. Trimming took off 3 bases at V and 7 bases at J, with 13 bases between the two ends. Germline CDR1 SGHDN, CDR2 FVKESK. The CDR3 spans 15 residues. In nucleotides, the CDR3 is TGTGCCAGCAGCCAGGACGGTCGTATCAATTCACCCCTCCACTTT. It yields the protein CASSQDGRINSPLHF.

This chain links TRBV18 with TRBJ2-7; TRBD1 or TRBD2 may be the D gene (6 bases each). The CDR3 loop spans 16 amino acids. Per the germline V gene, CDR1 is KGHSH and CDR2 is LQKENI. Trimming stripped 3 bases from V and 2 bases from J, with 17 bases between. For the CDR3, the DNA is TGTGCCAGCTCACCCCTAGATACGGGGGCGGCCTACGAGCAGTACTTC. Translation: CASSPLDTGAAYEQYF.

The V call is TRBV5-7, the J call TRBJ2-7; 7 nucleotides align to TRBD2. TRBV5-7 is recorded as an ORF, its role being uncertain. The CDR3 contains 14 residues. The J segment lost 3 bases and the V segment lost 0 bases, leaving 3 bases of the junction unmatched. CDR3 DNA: TGTGCCAGCAGCTTGGGGTCGGGGGGCTACGAGCAGTACTTC. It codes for CASSLGSGGYEQYF.

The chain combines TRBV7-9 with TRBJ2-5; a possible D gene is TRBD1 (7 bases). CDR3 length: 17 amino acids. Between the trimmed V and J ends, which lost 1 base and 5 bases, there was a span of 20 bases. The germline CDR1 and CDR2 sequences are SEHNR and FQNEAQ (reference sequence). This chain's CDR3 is CASSLGTTGEGGETQYF. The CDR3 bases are TGTGCCAGCAGCTTAGGTACCACAGGGGAAGGAGGGGAGACCCAGTACTTC.

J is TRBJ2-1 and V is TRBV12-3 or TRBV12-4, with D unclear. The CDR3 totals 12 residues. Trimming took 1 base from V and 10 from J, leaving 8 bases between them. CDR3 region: CASSLGVGEQFF. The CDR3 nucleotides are TGTGCCAGCAGTTTAGGGGTCGGCGAGCAGTTCTTC.

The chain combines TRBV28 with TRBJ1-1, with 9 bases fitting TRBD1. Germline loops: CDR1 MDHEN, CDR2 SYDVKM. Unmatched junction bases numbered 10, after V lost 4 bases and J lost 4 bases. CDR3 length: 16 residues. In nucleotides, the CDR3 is TGTGCCAGCAGTTCTCTCCCCGGGACAGGGCTCACTGAAGCTTTCTTT. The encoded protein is CASSSLPGTGLTEAFF.

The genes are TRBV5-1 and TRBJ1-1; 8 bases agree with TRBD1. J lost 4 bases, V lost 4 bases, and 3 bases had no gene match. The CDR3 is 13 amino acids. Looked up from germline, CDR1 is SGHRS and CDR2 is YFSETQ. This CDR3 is CASSRTGTTEAFF. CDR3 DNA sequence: TGCGCCAGCAGCAGGACAGGGACCACTGAAGCTTTCTTT.

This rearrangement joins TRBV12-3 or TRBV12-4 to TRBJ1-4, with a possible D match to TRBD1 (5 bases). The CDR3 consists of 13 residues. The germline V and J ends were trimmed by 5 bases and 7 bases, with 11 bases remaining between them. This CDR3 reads CASSLRTFEKLFF. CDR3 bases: TGTGCCAGCAGTCTCCGGACATTTGAAAAACTGTTTTTT.